This T cell receptor beta chain was profiled in a study of T cells in Graves' hyperthyroidism and ophthalmopathy. TCR beta CDR3 regions were amplified from RNA. HTBI primers drove first-round RT-PCR of the TCR CDR3. TCRdb used MiXCR to reprocess the multiplex PCR reads, holding one entry per CDR3 protein. The sample lists approximately 560,000 distinct CDR3 sequences, more than 45% occurring once. Germline values: CDR1 SQVTM, CDR2 ANQGSEA. This CDR3 comprises 13 residues. V was shortened by 6 bases and J by 0 bases, with 11 bases between the two germline ends. This clonotype originated in a woman aged 18-35 years with Graves' hyperthyroidism. V and J are TRBV29-1 and TRBJ1-2, with D possibly being TRBD1 (6 bases). Sequenced input: peripheral blood or thyroid tissue (not recorded which). The CDR3 DNA reads TGCAGCGTCATAGCAGGGGCTAACTATGGCTACACCTTC. This encodes CSVIAGANYGYTF.